A single sample is the source of the 21 T cell receptor beta chains below, sequenced in a study of shared clonotypes between healthy human individuals. Assay used: immunoSEQ multiplex PCR; TCRdb lists only in-frame clones, some missing. Here the sample spans about 340,000 clones, around four fifths being singletons. Sample: memory CD4+ T cells sorted from blood. The subset denotes: CD45RA-negative fraction. The receptor source for this set is a man aged 25-45 years in good health.

This clone was seen more than once but under ten times. CDR3 protein: CAISDLGGKSEQYF. CDR3 DNA sequence: TGTGCCATCAGTGACTTGGGAGGGAAAAGCGAGCAGTACTTC. The chain carries TRBV10-3 and TRBJ2-7, with TRBD2 matching over 7 bases. V dropped 3 bases and J dropped 6; count of bases not matched to a gene: 8. The CDR3 is made up of 14 amino acids. Germline values: CDR1 ENHRY, CDR2 SYGVKD.

This chain connects TRBV4-1 to TRBJ2-7; D gene uncertain. The CDR3 is made up of 15 amino acids. Trimming pared 3 bases from V and 3 bases from J, leaving 15 bases between. Germline CDR1 reads MGHRA; CDR2 reads YSYEKL. CDR3 sequence reads: CASSQERLGIYEQYF. CDR3 DNA sequence: TGCGCCAGCAGCCAGGAGCGTCTCGGAATCTACGAGCAGTACTTC.

This clone was seen once. V gene TRBV28 combines with J gene TRBJ2-6; D not certain. V was shortened by 5 bases and J by 1 base, with 12 bases between the two germline ends. From germline, CDR1 is MDHEN and CDR2 SYDVKM. The CDR3 length is 16 residues. CDR3 in amino acids: CASSPLELSGANVLTF. CDR3 nucleotides: TGTGCCAGCAGTCCCTTGGAGTTATCTGGGGCCAACGTCCTGACTTTC. The variable domain in full, completed from reference TRBV28 and TRBJ2-6, reads DVKVTQSSRYLVKRTGEKVFLECVQDMDHENMFWYRQDPGLGLRLIYFSYDVKMKEKGDIPEGYSVSREKKERFSLILESASTNQTSMYLCASSPLELSGANVLTFGAGSRLTVL.

This clone occurred a few times. This rearrangement joins TRBV25-1 to TRBJ2-1, with 7 bases lining up with TRBD2. The germline CDR1 and CDR2 sequences are MGHDK and SYGVNS. There are 17 residues in the CDR3. Trimming cost V 1 base and J 0 bases; bases outside gene matches: 6. The CDR3 sequence is CASSESSRGSSYNEQFF. The DNA for the CDR3 is TGTGCCAGCAGTGAATCGTCTCGCGGGAGCTCCTACAATGAGCAGTTCTTC. Complete variable domain (other parts from reference TRBV25-1 and TRBJ2-1): EADIYQTPRYLVIGTGKKITLECSQTMGHDKMYWYQQDPGMELHLIHYSYGVNSTEKGDLSSESTVSRIRTEHFPLTLESARPSHTSQYLCASSESSRGSSYNEQFFGPGTRLTVL.

This chain uses TRBV5-6 with TRBJ2-4; D is ambiguous. The ends were cut back, 2 bases at V and 9 bases at J, with 9 bases in the middle. Germline loops: CDR1 SGHDT, CDR2 YYEEEE. This CDR3 comprises 12 residues. CDR3: CASSFDWSIQYF. The CDR3 DNA sequence: TGTGCCAGCAGCTTCGACTGGTCCATTCAGTACTTC.

The count of this clone is one. This chain uses TRBV11-2 with TRBJ1-1; no clear D. This CDR3 is 14 amino acids long. The V gene lost 5 bases and the J gene lost 4 bases, with 14 bases spanning the gap. Germline CDR1 and CDR2: SGHAT and FQNNGV. The CDR3 region has the DNA TGTGCCAGCAGCCTTCGGGAGGTTACCACTGAAGCTTTCTTT. Translation gives CASSLREVTTEAFF.

This clone was counted only a few times. CDR3: CASSLDGSQETQYF. The CDR3 coding sequence is TGTGCCAGCAGCTTAGACGGCAGCCAAGAGACCCAGTACTTC. The chain is built from TRBV11-3 and TRBJ2-5; D gene unclear. V shed 0 bases and J shed 1 base, with 6 bases lying between them. Germline CDR1 and CDR2: SGHNT and YENEEA. This CDR3 region has 14 residues.

This clone was observed once. V is TRBV29-1 and J is TRBJ1-2; 7 bases map to TRBD1. The junction had 6 bases not matched to a gene; V was cut back by 5 bases and J by 3 bases. This CDR3 spans 13 amino acids. Per germline, CDR1 SQVTM and CDR2 ANQGSEA. Here the CDR3 DNA reads TGCAGCGTTCGGGACAGCAACTACTATGGCTACACCTTC. It codes for CSVRDSNYYGYTF.

This clone was counted only a few times. V gene TRBV28 combines with J gene TRBJ1-4; D perhaps matches TRBD1 (5 bases). Trimming stripped 4 bases from V and 0 bases from J, with 9 bases between. The CDR3 runs 15 residues. Germline V gene lookup returns CDR1 MDHEN and CDR2 SYDVKM. CDR3 coding DNA: TGTGCCAGCAGTTCCCAGGGTGCAACTAATGAAAAACTGTTTTTT. Translating gives CASSSQGATNEKLFF.

The chain carries TRBV29-1 and TRBJ2-1; D may be TRBD1 (6 bases). CDR3 size: 12 residues. Germline assignment: CDR1 SQVTM and CDR2 ANQGSEA. Trimming shortened V by 6 bases and J by 7 bases, and 13 bases separated the two germline ends. The CDR3 spells CSVETGFNEQFF. CDR3 coding DNA: TGCAGCGTGGAAACAGGGTTTAATGAGCAGTTCTTC.

The CDR3 here is CASRVDSDGIQYF. The CDR3 DNA reads TGTGCCAGCCGGGTTGACAGCGATGGGATTCAGTACTTC. The V and J genes are TRBV6-1 and TRBJ2-4, with D possibly TRBD1 on 5 matching bases. Germline CDR1 reads MNHNS; CDR2 reads SASEGT. CDR3 length equals 13 residues. Trimming took off 8 bases at V and 10 bases at J, with 18 bases between the two ends.

The chain couples TRBV7-3 to TRBJ2-1; 9 nucleotides match TRBD1. V shed 5 bases, J shed 9 bases, and the junction held 8 bases outside the gene matches. Germline CDR1 is SGHTA and CDR2 is FQGTGA. There are 14 residues in the CDR3. The CDR3 spells CASSRGQGRGEQFF. The CDR3 DNA is TGTGCCAGCAGCCGGGGACAGGGAAGGGGTGAGCAGTTCTTC.

The CDR3 nucleotides read TGCGCCAGCAGCTTGGACGGACGTACTAACACCGGGGAGCTGTTTTTT. It yields the protein CASSLDGRTNTGELFF. The chain couples TRBV5-1 to TRBJ2-2; D not resolved. The ends were cut back, 0 bases at V and 2 bases at J, with 11 bases in the middle. The germline CDR1 and CDR2 sequences are SGHRS and YFSETQ. The CDR3 totals 16 residues.

V gene TRBV9 combines with J gene TRBJ2-7; D gene ambiguous. CDR1 is SGDLS and CDR2 is YYNGEE in the germline V gene. Trimming took 5 bases from V and 8 from J, leaving 14 bases between them. This CDR3 comprises 12 residues. The CDR3 sequence: CASSDGESQQYF. CDR3 DNA sequence: TGTGCCAGCAGTGATGGGGAATCGCAGCAGTACTTC. The whole variable domain, remainder taken from reference TRBV9 and TRBJ2-7, is DSGVTQTPKHLITATGQRVTLRCSPRSGDLSVYWYQQSLDQGLQFLIQYYNGEERAKGNILERFSAQQFPDLHSELNLSSLELGDSALYFCASSDGESQQYFGPGTRLTVT.

V and J are TRBV18 and TRBJ1-1, with D possibly matching TRBD1 (5 bases). The V end lost 1 base, the J end lost 1 base, and 10 bases lay between the germline ends. CDR3 length: 15 residues. Germline-derived CDR1 and CDR2 are KGHSH and LQKENI. CDR3 residues: CASSPLIGENTEAFF. The CDR3 DNA reads as TGTGCCAGCTCACCACTTATAGGGGAGAACACTGAAGCTTTCTTT.

The chain combines TRBV7-2 with TRBJ2-1; 7 nucleotides agree with TRBD2. V was pared by 5 bases and J by 5 bases, with 6 bases of the junction left unmatched. CDR1 and CDR2 from the germline V gene are SGHTA and FQGNSA. The length of the CDR3 is 14 residues. The CDR3 region is CASSGLAADNEQFF. The CDR3 DNA follows: TGTGCCAGCAGCGGCCTAGCGGCCGACAATGAGCAGTTCTTC.

Regarding this clone: Other DNA sequences in this sample translate to the same CDR3. The rearrangement joins TRBV27 to TRBJ2-3; the D is unclear. The CDR3 consists of 13 residues. Trimming removed 3 bases at V and 0 bases at J, with 4 bases between. Looked up from germline, CDR1 is MNHEY and CDR2 is SMNVEV (reference sequence). The DNA of the CDR3 is TGTGCCAGCAGTTTGTCTAGCACAGATACGCAGTATTTT. As protein: CASSLSSTDTQYF.

CDR3 loop: CASSREQANYGYTF. CDR3 nucleotides: TGTGCCAGCAGTAGGGAACAGGCTAACTATGGCTACACCTTC. The V and J genes are TRBV28 and TRBJ1-2; maybe TRBD1 (5 bases). The CDR3 length is 14 residues. Looked up from germline, CDR1 is MDHEN and CDR2 is SYDVKM. The germline V and J ends were trimmed by 5 bases and 0 bases, with 10 bases remaining between them.

The rearrangement uses TRBV11-2 and TRBJ2-7; 7 bases map to TRBD1. With V trimmed by 4 bases and J by 2 bases, 8 bases remained unmatched. CDR3 length: 15 amino acids. The germline V gene has CDR1 SGHAT and CDR2 FQNNGV. The CDR3 DNA reads TGTGCCAGCAGCTCGCACAGGGGTTCTACCTACGAGCAGTACTTC. Protein product: CASSSHRGSTYEQYF. Filled out from reference TRBV11-2 and TRBJ2-7, the complete variable domain reads EAGVAQSPRYKIIEKRQSVAFWCNPISGHATLYWYQQILGQGPKLLIQFQNNGVVDDSQLPKDRFSAERLKGVDSTLKIQPAKLEDSAVYLCASSSHRGSTYEQYFGPGTRLTVT.

The V call is TRBV7-3, the J call TRBJ2-7, with D uncertain. Germline CDR1 is SGHTA and CDR2 is FQGTGA. V lost 1 base to trimming and J lost 6 bases, with 4 bases between them. CDR3 length: 11 residues. This chain's CDR3 is CASSLISEQYF. Written as DNA, the CDR3 is TGTGCCAGCAGCTTAATAAGCGAGCAGTACTTC.

This clone has just a few counts. The chain recombines TRBV5-1 with TRBJ2-7; a possible D gene is TRBD1 (5 bases). CDR1 is SGHRS, CDR2 YFSETQ, per germline. The CDR3 contains 13 residues. V lost 4 bases to trimming and J lost 5 bases, with 13 bases between them. In nucleotides, the CDR3 is TGCGCCAGCAGCGCCCAGGGCGTCCACGAGCAGTACTTC. Translation: CASSAQGVHEQYF.